The clone carrying this T cell receptor beta chain is termed large (0.1 to 1%). What it binds is unknown. Using around 16 ng of total RNA, TCR libraries were made with the QIAseq Immune Repertoire TCR panel. TCRdb independently ran MiXCR on the reads; one entry per CDR3 protein. The sample includes roughly 600 distinct CDR3 sequences, approximately 7% of them seen just once. These data originate in a study of circulating CD8 cells and anti-PD-1 response in melanoma. Study findings and constraints: Experiments were generally run without replicates. DNEG was most diverse; TIGIT repertoires were least diverse. Under 7% of TRB clonotypes were shared between subsets at M1. Patients included both untreated and previously treated individuals.

Losses at the gene ends were 4 bases for V and 0 bases for J; bases not matched to a gene: 11. The germline V gene has CDR1 LNHDA and CDR2 SQIVND (reference sequence). This CDR3 is 19 amino acids long. Live CD3+CD8+TCRalphabeta+ cells were sorted into four subsets by PD-1 and/or TIGIT. Sequences were derived from CD8+ T cells from PBMCs, sampled at baseline or after one month of anti-PD-1 therapy (not recorded which). The chain is built from TRBV19 and TRBJ2-7, with 14 bases that match TRBD2. The source of this sequence is a human donor with melanoma. The DNA of the CDR3 is TGTGCCAGTAGTACACCTTTTGGGACTAGCGGGGGAAGCTCCTACGAGCAGTACTTC. This translates into CASSTPFGTSGGSSYEQYF. Using reference TRBV19 and TRBJ2-7 for the parts outside the CDR3, the full variable domain is DGGITQSPKYLFRKEGQNVTLSCEQNLNHDAMYWYRQDPGQGLRLIYYSQIVNDFQKGDIAEGYSVSREKKESFPLTVTSAQKNPTAFYLCASSTPFGTSGGSSYEQYFGPGTRLTVT.